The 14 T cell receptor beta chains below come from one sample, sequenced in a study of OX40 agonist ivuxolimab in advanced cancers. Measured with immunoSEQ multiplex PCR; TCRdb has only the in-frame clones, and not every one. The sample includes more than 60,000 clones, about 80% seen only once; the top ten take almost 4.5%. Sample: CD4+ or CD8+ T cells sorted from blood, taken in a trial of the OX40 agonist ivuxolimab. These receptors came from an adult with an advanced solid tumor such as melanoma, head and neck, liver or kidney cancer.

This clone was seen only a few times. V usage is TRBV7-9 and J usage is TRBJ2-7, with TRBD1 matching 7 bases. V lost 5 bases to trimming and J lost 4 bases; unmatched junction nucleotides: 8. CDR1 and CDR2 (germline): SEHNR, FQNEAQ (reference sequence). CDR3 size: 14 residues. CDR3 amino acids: CASSTRDSVYEQYF. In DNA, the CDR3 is TGTGCCAGCAGCACCCGGGACAGTGTTTACGAGCAGTACTTC. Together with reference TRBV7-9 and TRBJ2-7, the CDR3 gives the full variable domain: DTGVSQNPRHKITKRGQNVTFRCDPISEHNRLYWYRQTLGQGPEFLTYFQNEAQLEKSRLLSDRFSAERPKGSFSTLEIQRTEQGDSAMYLCASSTRDSVYEQYFGPGTRLTVT.

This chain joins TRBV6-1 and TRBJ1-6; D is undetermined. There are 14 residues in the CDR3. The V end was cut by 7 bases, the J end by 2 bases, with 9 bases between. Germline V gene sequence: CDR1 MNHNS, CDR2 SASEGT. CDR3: CASTLGPYNSPLHF. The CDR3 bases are TGTGCCAGCACTCTGGGCCCCTATAATTCACCCCTCCACTTT.

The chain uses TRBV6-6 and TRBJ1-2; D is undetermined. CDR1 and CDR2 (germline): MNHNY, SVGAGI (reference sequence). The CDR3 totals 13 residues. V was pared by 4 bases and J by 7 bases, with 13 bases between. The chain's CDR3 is CASSSALIRGYTF. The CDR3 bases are TGTGCCAGCAGTTCGGCCCTTATCCGTGGCTACACCTTC.

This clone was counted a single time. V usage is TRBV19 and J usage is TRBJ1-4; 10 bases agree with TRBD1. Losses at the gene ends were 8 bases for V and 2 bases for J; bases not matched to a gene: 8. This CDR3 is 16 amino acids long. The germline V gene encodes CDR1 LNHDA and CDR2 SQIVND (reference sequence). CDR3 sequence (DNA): TGTGCCAGTTCCGGGACAGGGGACTCGACTAATGAAAAACTGTTTTTT. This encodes CASSGTGDSTNEKLFF.

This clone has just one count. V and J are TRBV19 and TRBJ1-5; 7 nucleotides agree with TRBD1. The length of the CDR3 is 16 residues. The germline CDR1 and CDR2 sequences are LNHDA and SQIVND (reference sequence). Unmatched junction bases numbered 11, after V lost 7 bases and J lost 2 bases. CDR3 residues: CASKVTGVGRNQPQHF. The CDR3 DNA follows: TGTGCCAGTAAAGTCACAGGGGTCGGGCGCAATCAGCCCCAGCATTTT.

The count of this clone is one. The CDR3 loop is CASSHTFSRYNEQFF. CDR3 nucleotide sequence: TGTGCCAGCAGCCACACCTTTTCCCGATACAATGAGCAGTTCTTC. The chain recombines TRBV14 with TRBJ2-1; no firm D call. The germline V and J ends were trimmed by 3 bases and 4 bases, with 13 bases remaining between them. The germline gives CDR1 SGHDN, CDR2 FVKESK. CDR3 length: 15 residues.

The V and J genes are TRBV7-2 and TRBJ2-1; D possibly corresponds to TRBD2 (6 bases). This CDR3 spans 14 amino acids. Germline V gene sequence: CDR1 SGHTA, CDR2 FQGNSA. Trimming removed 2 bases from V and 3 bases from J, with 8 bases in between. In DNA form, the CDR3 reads TGTGCCAGCAGCTTACCAGCGGGCTACAATGAGCAGTTCTTC. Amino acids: CASSLPAGYNEQFF.

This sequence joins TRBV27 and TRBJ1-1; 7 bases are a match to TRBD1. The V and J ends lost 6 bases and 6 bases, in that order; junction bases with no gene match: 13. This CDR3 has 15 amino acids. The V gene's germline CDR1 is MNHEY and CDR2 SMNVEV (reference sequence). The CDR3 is CASSPATTGIAEAFF. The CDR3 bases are TGTGCCAGCAGCCCGGCGACGACAGGGATCGCTGAAGCTTTCTTT.

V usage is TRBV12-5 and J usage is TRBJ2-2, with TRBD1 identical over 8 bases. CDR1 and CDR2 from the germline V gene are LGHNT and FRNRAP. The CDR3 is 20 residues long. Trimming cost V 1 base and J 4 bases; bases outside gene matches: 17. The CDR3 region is CASGLALFGQGPASTGELFF. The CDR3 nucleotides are TGTGCTAGTGGTTTGGCCTTATTCGGACAGGGCCCGGCGAGCACCGGGGAGCTGTTTTTT.

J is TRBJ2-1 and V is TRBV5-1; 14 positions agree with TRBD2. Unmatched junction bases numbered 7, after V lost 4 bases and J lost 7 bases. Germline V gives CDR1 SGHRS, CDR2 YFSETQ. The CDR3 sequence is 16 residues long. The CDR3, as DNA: TGCGCCAGCAGCGGTAGGACTAGCGGGGGGCTTAATGAGCAGTTCTTC. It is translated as CASSGRTSGGLNEQFF.

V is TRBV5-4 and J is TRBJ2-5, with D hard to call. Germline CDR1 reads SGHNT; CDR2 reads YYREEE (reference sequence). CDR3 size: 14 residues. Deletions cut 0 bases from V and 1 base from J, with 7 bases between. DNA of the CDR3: TGTGCCAGCAGCTTGGGTTCAGTCCAAGAGACCCAGTACTTC. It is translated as CASSLGSVQETQYF.

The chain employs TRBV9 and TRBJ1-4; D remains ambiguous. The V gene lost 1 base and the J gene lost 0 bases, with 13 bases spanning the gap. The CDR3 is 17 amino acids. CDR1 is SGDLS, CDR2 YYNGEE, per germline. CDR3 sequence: CASSVSGRPATNEKLFF. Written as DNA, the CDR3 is TGTGCCAGCAGCGTATCCGGCAGGCCTGCAACTAATGAAAAACTGTTTTTT.

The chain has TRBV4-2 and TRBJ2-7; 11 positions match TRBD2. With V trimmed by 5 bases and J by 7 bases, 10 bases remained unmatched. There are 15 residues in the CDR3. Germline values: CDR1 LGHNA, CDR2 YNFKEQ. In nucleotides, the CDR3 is TGTGCCAGCAGCGGGGGACTAGCGGTCCCGGGGGAGCAGTACTTC. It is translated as CASSGGLAVPGEQYF.

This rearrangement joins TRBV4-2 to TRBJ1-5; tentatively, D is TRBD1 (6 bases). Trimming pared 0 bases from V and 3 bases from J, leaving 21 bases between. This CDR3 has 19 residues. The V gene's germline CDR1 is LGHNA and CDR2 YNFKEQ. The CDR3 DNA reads TGTGCCAGCAGCCAAGACGCCCGCCGGGGGGGCGGGGACAATCAGCCCCAGCATTTT. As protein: CASSQDARRGGGDNQPQHF.